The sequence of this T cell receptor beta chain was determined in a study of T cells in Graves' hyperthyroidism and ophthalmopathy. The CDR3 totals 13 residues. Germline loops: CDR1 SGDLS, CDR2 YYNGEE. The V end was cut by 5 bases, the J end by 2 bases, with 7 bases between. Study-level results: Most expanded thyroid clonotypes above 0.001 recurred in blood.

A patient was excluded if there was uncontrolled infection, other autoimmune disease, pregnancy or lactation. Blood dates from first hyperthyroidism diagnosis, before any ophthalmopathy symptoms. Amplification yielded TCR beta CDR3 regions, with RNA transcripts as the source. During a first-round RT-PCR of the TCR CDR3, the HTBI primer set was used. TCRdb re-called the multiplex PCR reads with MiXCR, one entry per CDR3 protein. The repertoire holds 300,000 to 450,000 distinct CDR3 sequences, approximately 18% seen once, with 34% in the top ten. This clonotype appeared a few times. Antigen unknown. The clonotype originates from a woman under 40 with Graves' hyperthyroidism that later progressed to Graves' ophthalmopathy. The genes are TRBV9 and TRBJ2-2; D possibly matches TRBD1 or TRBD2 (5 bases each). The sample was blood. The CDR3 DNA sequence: TGTGCCAGCAGGAGGGGAAACACCGGGGAGCTGTTTTTT. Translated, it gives CASRRGNTGELFF.